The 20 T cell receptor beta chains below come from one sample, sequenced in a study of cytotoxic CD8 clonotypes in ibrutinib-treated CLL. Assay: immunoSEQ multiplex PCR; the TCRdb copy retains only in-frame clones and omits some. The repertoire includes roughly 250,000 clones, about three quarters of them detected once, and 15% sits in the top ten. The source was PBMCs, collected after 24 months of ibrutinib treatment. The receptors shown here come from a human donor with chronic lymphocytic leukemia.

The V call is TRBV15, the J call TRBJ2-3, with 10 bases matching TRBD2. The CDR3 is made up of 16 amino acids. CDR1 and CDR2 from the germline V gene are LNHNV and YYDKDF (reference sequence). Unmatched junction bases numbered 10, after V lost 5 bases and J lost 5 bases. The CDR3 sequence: CATSSPGSGRRDTQYF. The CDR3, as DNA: TGTGCCACCAGCTCCCCGGGTAGCGGGAGGAGAGATACGCAGTATTTT.

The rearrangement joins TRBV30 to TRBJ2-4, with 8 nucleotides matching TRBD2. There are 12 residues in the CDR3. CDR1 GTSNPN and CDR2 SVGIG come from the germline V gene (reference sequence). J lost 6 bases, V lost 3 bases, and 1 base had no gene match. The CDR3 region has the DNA TGTGCCTGGAGCGGGGGGGTAAACATTCAGTACTTC. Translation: CAWSGGVNIQYF.

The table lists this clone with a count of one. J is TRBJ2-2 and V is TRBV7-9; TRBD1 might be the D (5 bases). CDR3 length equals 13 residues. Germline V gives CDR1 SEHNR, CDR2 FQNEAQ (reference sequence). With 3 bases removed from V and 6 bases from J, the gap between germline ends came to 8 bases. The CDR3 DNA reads TGTGCCAGCAGCTTTAGACAGTCCGGGGAGCTGTTTTTT. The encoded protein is CASSFRQSGELFF.

In nucleotides, the CDR3 is TGTGCCAAGCGGCTACAAGCATCCTATGGCTACACCTTC. Protein: CAKRLQASYGYTF. The rearrangement uses TRBV7-5 and TRBJ1-2. TRBV7-5 is a listed pseudogene. The CDR3 totals 13 residues.

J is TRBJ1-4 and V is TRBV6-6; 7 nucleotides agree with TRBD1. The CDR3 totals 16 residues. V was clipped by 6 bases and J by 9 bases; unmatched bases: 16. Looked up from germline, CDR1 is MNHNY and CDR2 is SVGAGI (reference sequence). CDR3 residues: CASRYLATGQTKKLFF. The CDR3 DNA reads TGTGCCAGCAGATATCTTGCCACGGGACAGACGAAAAAACTGTTTTTT.

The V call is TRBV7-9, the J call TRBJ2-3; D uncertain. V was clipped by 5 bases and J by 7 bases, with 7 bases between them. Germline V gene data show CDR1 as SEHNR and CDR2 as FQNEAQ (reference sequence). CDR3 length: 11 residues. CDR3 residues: CASSPENTQYF. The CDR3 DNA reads TGTGCCAGCAGCCCAGAGAATACGCAGTATTTT.

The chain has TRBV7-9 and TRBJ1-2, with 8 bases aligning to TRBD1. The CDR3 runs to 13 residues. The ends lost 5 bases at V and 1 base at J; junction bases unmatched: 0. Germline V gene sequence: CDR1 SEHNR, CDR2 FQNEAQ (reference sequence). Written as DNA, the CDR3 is TGTGCCAGCAGCGACAGGGGTAACTATGGCTACACCTTC. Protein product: CASSDRGNYGYTF.

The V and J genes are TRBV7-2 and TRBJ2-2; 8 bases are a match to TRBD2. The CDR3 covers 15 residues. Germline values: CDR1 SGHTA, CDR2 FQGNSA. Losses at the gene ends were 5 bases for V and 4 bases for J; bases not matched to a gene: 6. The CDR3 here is CASSPGLAGTGELFF. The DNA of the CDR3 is TGTGCCAGCAGCCCAGGACTAGCTGGCACCGGGGAGCTGTTTTTT.

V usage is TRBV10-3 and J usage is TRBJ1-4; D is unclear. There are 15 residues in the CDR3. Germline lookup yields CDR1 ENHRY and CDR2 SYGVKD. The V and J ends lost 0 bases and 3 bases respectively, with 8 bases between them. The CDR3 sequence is CAISESRVSNEKLFF. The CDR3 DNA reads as TGTGCCATCAGTGAGTCACGGGTCTCTAATGAAAAACTGTTTTTT.

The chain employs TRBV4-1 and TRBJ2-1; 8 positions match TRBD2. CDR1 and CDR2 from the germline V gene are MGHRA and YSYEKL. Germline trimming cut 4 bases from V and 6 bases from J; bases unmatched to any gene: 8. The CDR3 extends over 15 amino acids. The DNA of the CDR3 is TGCGCCAGCAGCCTGGGACTAGGGGATTTCAATGAGCAGTTCTTC. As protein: CASSLGLGDFNEQFF.

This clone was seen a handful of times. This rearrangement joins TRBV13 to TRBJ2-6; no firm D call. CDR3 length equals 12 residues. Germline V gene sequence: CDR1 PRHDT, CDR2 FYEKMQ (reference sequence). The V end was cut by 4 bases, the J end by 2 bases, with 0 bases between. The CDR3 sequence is CASSSGANVLTF. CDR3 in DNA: TGTGCCAGCAGCTCTGGGGCCAACGTCCTGACTTTC.

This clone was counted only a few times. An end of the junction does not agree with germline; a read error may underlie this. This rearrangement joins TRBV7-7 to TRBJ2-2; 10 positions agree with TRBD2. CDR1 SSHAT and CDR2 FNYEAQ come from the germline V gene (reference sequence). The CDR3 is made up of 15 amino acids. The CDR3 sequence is CASSLAGETTGELFF. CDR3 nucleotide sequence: TGTGCTAGCAGCCTAGCGGGAGAAACGACCGGGGAGCTGTTTTTT.

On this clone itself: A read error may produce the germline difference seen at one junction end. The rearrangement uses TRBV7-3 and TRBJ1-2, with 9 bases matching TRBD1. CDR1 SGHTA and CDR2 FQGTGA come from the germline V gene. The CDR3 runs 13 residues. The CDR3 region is CASSSQPGQGRFF. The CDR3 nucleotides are TGTGCCAGCAGCTCTCAACCGGGACAGGGAAGATTCTTC.

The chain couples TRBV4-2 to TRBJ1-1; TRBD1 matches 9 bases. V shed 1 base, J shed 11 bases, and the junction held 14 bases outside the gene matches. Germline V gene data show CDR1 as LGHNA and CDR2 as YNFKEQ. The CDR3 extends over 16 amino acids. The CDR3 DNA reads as TGTGCCAGCAGCCAAGCTATCAAAACAGGGGGCTTAAGGGCTTTCTTT. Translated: CASSQAIKTGGLRAFF.

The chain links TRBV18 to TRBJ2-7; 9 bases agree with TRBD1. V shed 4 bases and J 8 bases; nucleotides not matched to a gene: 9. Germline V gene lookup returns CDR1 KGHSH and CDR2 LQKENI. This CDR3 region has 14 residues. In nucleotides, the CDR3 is TGTGCCAGCTCACAGGACAGGGGAGGTCCGAAGCAGTACTTC. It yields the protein CASSQDRGGPKQYF.

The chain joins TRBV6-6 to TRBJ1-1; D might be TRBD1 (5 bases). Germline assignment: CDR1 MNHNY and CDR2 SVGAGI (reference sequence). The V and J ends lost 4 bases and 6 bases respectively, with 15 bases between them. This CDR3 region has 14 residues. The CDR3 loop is CASSSLIRGPEAFF. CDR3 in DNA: TGTGCCAGCAGTTCCCTAATTCGGGGCCCTGAAGCTTTCTTT.

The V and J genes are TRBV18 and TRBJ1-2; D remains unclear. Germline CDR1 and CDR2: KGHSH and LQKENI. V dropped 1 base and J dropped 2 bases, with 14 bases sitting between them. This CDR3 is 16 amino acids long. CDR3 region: CASSPRQPADNYGYTF. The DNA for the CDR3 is TGTGCCAGCTCACCACGTCAGCCTGCTGACAACTATGGCTACACCTTC.

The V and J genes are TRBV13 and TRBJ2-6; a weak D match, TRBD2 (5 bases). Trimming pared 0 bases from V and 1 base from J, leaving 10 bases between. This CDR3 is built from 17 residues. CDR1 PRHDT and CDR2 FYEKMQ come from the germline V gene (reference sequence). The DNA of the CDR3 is TGTGCCAGCAGCTTAGGAACGGGATCATCTGGGGCCAACGTCCTGACTTTC. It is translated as CASSLGTGSSGANVLTF.

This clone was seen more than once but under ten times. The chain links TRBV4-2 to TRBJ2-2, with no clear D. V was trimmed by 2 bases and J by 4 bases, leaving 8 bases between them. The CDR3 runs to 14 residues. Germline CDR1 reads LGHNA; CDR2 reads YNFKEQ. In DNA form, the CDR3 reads TGTGCCAGCAGCCAATCCCGAGCCACCGGGGAGCTGTTTTTT. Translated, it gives CASSQSRATGELFF.

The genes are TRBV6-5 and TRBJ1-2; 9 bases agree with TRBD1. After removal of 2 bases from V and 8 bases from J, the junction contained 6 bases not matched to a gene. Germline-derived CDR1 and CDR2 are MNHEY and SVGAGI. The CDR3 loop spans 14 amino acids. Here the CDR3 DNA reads TGTGCCAGCAGTTACCGGGACAGGGCCAGGGGCTACACCTTC. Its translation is CASSYRDRARGYTF.